Listed below are T cell receptor beta chains from one sample, sequenced in a study of blood T cells in healthy people across ages. MiXCR, applied by TCRdb to the 5' RACE reads, yields one record per CDR3 protein. In the table there are over a million distinct CDR3 sequences, 42% of which are singletons. The source material was blood. Source of these receptors: a young woman in good health. CDR3s include the opening cysteine and the closing phenylalanine or tryptophan. Fields, in order: clone size, CDR3 length, V gene, J gene, CDR3 protein. Clone size is shown for a subset of rows, as once, few, many or a class of expanded clone.

size: few
length: 17
V: TRBV3-1
J: TRBJ2-3
CDR3: CASSQAGGGRGTDTQYF

size: .
length: 17
V: TRBV3-1
J: TRBJ2-1
CDR3: CASSQYGADFSYNEQFF

size: .
length: 17
V: TRBV11-2
J: TRBJ1-3
CDR3: CASTTTRGGRPGNTIYF

size: .
length: 15
V: TRBV12-3/TRBV12-4
J: TRBJ1-2
CDR3: CASNYWGGNLYGYTF

size: .
length: 14
V: TRBV27
J: TRBJ1-2
CDR3: CASSSLTGIYGYTF

size: .
length: 12
V: TRBV3-1
J: TRBJ2-4
CDR3: CASSHLENIQYF

size: .
length: 18
V: TRBV12-3/TRBV12-4
J: TRBJ2-3
CDR3: CASTLQGPSGPISGGQYF

size: .
length: 17
V: TRBV5-8
J: TRBJ2-1
CDR3: CASSWTPGMSSYNEQFF

size: .
length: 14
V: TRBV5-1
J: TRBJ2-5
CDR3: CASSVTDPRETQYF

size: .
length: 12
V: TRBV2
J: TRBJ2-7
CDR3: CVQQGRWYEQYF

size: .
length: 15
V: TRBV5-1
J: TRBJ1-1
CDR3: CASSPIYVANTEAFF

size: .
length: 14
V: TRBV10-2
J: TRBJ2-5
CDR3: CASSDGGSWETQYF

size: .
length: 13
V: TRBV20-1
J: TRBJ2-5
CDR3: CSAIRPATYERYF

size: few
length: 11
V: TRBV29-1
J: TRBJ1-2
CDR3: CSEWTNYGYTF

size: few
length: 13
V: TRBV20-1
J: TRBJ2-2
CDR3: CSARPENTGELFF

size: .
length: 20
V: TRBV20-1
J: TRBJ2-3
CDR3: CSARGGLGGSQPGFTDTQYF

size: few
length: 13
V: TRBV29-1
J: .
CDR3: CSPLFSHYNEQYF

size: few
length: 14
V: TRBV6-2/TRBV6-3
J: TRBJ1-2
CDR3: CASSYVASWGGYTF

size: .
length: 15
V: TRBV20-1
J: TRBJ2-3
CDR3: CSALDGQSSTDTQYF

size: few
length: 15
V: TRBV19
J: TRBJ1-2
CDR3: CASSDSGIRPYGYTF

size: .
length: 18
V: TRBV10-3
J: TRBJ1-1
CDR3: CAISGAGTGIKPNTEAFF

size: .
length: 15
V: TRBV20-1
J: TRBJ2-3
CDR3: CSARDRDWRTDTQYF

size: once
length: 15
V: TRBV5-1
J: TRBJ2-7
CDR3: CASSNGQGGNYEQYF

size: .
length: 15
V: TRBV28
J: TRBJ2-3
CDR3: CASNSRGTTTDTQYF

size: .
length: 14
V: TRBV6-1
J: TRBJ2-7
CDR3: CASTKTDNSYEQYF

size: .
length: 15
V: TRBV7-9
J: TRBJ1-4
CDR3: CASSPTGSSGEKLFF

size: few
length: 13
V: TRBV20-1
J: TRBJ2-5
CDR3: CSARSVGYNEQYF

size: .
length: 15
V: TRBV2
J: TRBJ2-2
CDR3: CASSPGTGGAGELFF

size: .
length: 20
V: TRBV5-1
J: TRBJ2-1
CDR3: CASSLGWDTPGLATYNEQFF

size: .
length: 12
V: TRBV20-1
J: TRBJ2-1
CDR3: CSARTDNNEQFF

size: many
length: 13
V: TRBV5-1
J: TRBJ2-1
CDR3: CASSQLGYNEQFF

size: .
length: 14
V: TRBV6-5
J: TRBJ2-7
CDR3: CASSYSANSYEQYF

size: few
length: 16
V: TRBV11-2
J: TRBJ2-1
CDR3: CASSLTQSWSSGELFF

size: once
length: 11
V: TRBV10-3
J: TRBJ2-3
CDR3: CAVSETDTQYF

size: .
length: 19
V: TRBV7-9
J: TRBJ2-7
CDR3: CASSRESPNLLAGTREQYF

size: few
length: 14
V: TRBV5-6
J: TRBJ1-5
CDR3: CASTQGVGNQPQHF

size: .
length: 14
V: TRBV3-1
J: TRBJ1-2
CDR3: CASSQVGGGSGYTF

size: few
length: 13
V: TRBV27
J: TRBJ2-7
CDR3: CASSRTVPYEQYF

size: .
length: 11
V: TRBV20-1
J: TRBJ1-1
CDR3: CSAREPGQAFF

size: .
length: 16
V: TRBV28
J: TRBJ1-5
CDR3: CASHPREASSNQPQHF

size: many
length: 11
V: TRBV20-1
J: TRBJ1-2
CDR3: CSLVQSYGYTF

size: few
length: 14
V: TRBV12-3/TRBV12-4
J: TRBJ2-7
CDR3: CASTRTGGLDEQYF

size: .
length: 13
V: TRBV9
J: TRBJ1-2
CDR3: CASSVDGLRGYTF

size: .
length: 16
V: TRBV12-3/TRBV12-4
J: TRBJ2-3
CDR3: CASSLSGTTSTDAQYF